Sequencing of this TCR beta chain was carried out in a study of Tregs in tolerant kidney transplant recipients. Findings of the study overall: Tregs expanded with activated donor B cells seemed most donor-specific. The small number of patients limits these findings pending further validation.

Only in-frame clones appear in the TCRdb table, and some are missing; sequencing was by immunoSEQ multiplex PCR. The sample carries 75,000 to 95,000 clones, around nine tenths recorded once. This CDR3 has 15 residues. Trimming removed 2 bases from V and 8 bases from J, with 18 bases in between. Germline assignment: CDR1 MNHEY and CDR2 SMNVEV (reference sequence). Unstimulated Tregs (CD4+CD25+CD127-) and CD4+CD25- non-Tregs were sorted from PBMCs. Turning to this clone: The antigen is unknown.

The sample taken for sequencing was CD8+ T cells from blood. The receptor's source is a human donor in good health. The chain has TRBV27 and TRBJ1-2; D may be TRBD1 (6 bases). CDR3: CASSLNPTGSGGYTF. The CDR3 bases are TGTGCCAGCAGTTTAAACCCGACAGGTAGTGGAGGCTACACCTTC.